These 23 T cell receptor beta chains share one sample of origin, sequenced in a study of T cell responses to AZD1222 COVID-19 vaccine. Method: immunoSEQ multiplex PCR; TCRdb's copy keeps in-frame clones and lacks some. The sample records 120,000 or so clones, 85% to 95% being singletons. Specimen: peripheral blood, collected on day 0 of AZD1222 vaccination. The receptors derive from an adult in good health.

This sequence joins TRBV7-9 and TRBJ2-2; unclear D gene. CDR1 is SEHNR and CDR2 is FQNEAQ in the germline V gene (reference sequence). The CDR3 sequence is 14 residues long. Trimming removed 2 bases from V and 1 base from J, with 5 bases in between. The CDR3 nucleotides are TGTGCCAGCAGCTTAAGACAGAACACCGGGGAGCTGTTTTTT. As protein: CASSLRQNTGELFF. The full variable domain, in which reference TRBV7-9 and TRBJ2-2 provide the parts outside the CDR3, is DTGVSQNPRHKITKRGQNVTFRCDPISEHNRLYWYRQTLGQGPEFLTYFQNEAQLEKSRLLSDRFSAERPKGSFSTLEIQRTEQGDSAMYLCASSLRQNTGELFFGEGSRLTVL.

The gene calls are TRBV11-3 and TRBJ1-1; D may be TRBD1 (6 bases). CDR3 length: 18 amino acids. CDR1 and CDR2 (germline): SGHNT, YENEEA. V was clipped by 3 bases and J by 1 base, with 21 bases between them. The CDR3 DNA sequence: TGTGCCAGCAGCTTCCCGGCCGGACAGTTCAAACGGAACACTGAAGCTTTCTTT. It specifies CASSFPAGQFKRNTEAFF.

The chain is built from TRBV7-6 and TRBJ1-1, with 7 bases lining up with TRBD1. Germline V CDR1 and CDR2: SGHVS, FNYEAQ. CDR3 length equals 15 residues. The ends lost 4 bases at V and 1 base at J; junction bases unmatched: 6. The CDR3, as DNA: TGTGCCAGCAGCTCTTACAGGGGAGGGAACACTGAAGCTTTCTTT. It is translated as CASSSYRGGNTEAFF.

The CDR3 DNA follows: TGTGCCATCAGGCAGGGGGAGAACTATGGCTACACCTTC. Its protein is CAIRQGENYGYTF. The V and J genes are TRBV10-3 and TRBJ1-2; 7 bases align to TRBD1. CDR3 length: 13 amino acids. Germline assignment: CDR1 ENHRY and CDR2 SYGVKD. The junction had 3 bases not matched to a gene; V was cut back by 6 bases and J by 2 bases.

The chain recombines TRBV28 with TRBJ2-7; no clear D. This CDR3 has 14 residues. Germline V gene lookup returns CDR1 MDHEN and CDR2 SYDVKM. V was cut by 7 bases and J by 0 bases, with 13 bases left in between. The CDR3 loop reads CASTGPPLSYEQYF. The CDR3 DNA reads TGTGCCAGCACCGGTCCCCCACTCTCCTACGAGCAGTACTTC. The full variable domain, completed using reference TRBV28 and TRBJ2-7, is DVKVTQSSRYLVKRTGEKVFLECVQDMDHENMFWYRQDPGLGLRLIYFSYDVKMKEKGDIPEGYSVSREKKERFSLILESASTNQTSMYLCASTGPPLSYEQYFGPGTRLTVT.

The rearrangement joins TRBV13 to TRBJ2-3, with 10 bases fitting TRBD1. V dropped 4 bases and J dropped 4; count of bases not matched to a gene: 11. The germline CDR1 and CDR2 sequences are PRHDT and FYEKMQ (reference sequence). CDR3 length: 17 residues. The chain's CDR3 is CASSSLNGQGDSDTQYF. CDR3 DNA sequence: TGTGCCAGCAGCTCTCTAAATGGACAGGGGGATTCAGATACGCAGTATTTT. The full variable domain, completed using reference TRBV13 and TRBJ2-3, is AAGVIQSPRHLIKEKRETATLKCYPIPRHDTVYWYQQGPGQDPQFLISFYEKMQSDKGSIPDRFSAQQFSDYHSELNMSSLELGDSALYFCASSSLNGQGDSDTQYFGPGTRLTVL.

The chain links TRBV3-1 (or the pseudogene TRBV3-2) to TRBJ1-2, with D tentatively TRBD1 (6 bases). V shed 6 bases and J shed 4 bases, with 12 bases lying between them. CDR3 length: 13 amino acids. The germline V gene encodes CDR1 LGHDT and CDR2 YNNKEL (reference sequence). The CDR3: CASRLGQSYGYTF. The CDR3 DNA reads TGTGCCAGCAGACTCGGACAGTCCTATGGCTACACCTTC.

The gene calls are TRBV5-1 and TRBJ1-5; no definite D call. This CDR3 region has 16 residues. CDR1 and CDR2 (germline): SGHRS, YFSETQ. V was clipped by 0 bases and J by 0 bases, with 10 bases between them. In DNA form, the CDR3 reads TGCGCCAGCAGCTTGGAGGGAAGGAGTAGCAATCAGCCCCAGCATTTT. Protein: CASSLEGRSSNQPQHF.

The chain links TRBV5-6 to TRBJ1-6; possible D gene TRBD1, 6 bases. The CDR3 has 14 amino acids. V was cut by 0 bases and J by 11 bases, with 12 bases left in between. The germline V gene has CDR1 SGHDT and CDR2 YYEEEE. CDR3 coding DNA: TGTGCCAGCAGCTTGGGTGGGGGCACGGCACCCCTCCACTTT. Protein: CASSLGGGTAPLHF. The full variable domain, rest sourced from reference TRBV5-6 and TRBJ1-6, is DAGVTQSPTHLIKTRGQQVTLRCSPKSGHDTVSWYQQALGQGPQFIFQYYEEEERQRGNFPDRFSGHQFPNYSSELNVNALLLGDSALYLCASSLGGGTAPLHFGNGTRLTVT.

V is TRBV6-6 and J is TRBJ2-7, with TRBD2 as a possible D gene (6 bases). V shed 4 bases and J shed 3 bases, with 13 bases lying between them. Germline V gene data show CDR1 as MNHNY and CDR2 as SVGAGI (reference sequence). There are 14 residues in the CDR3. The CDR3 spells CASSSPGTFYEQYF. The CDR3 DNA follows: TGTGCCAGCAGTTCCCCCGGGACTTTCTACGAGCAGTACTTC.

CDR3 in DNA: TGTGCCAGCTCCCCGGTAGTTACTAGCGGGGGCACCGGGGAGCTGTTTTTT. Its translation is CASSPVVTSGGTGELFF. The V and J genes are TRBV25-1 and TRBJ2-2; 11 nucleotides match TRBD2. The CDR3 contains 17 residues. Germline CDR1 and CDR2: MGHDK and SYGVNS. V trimming: 8 bases; J trimming: 4 bases; junction bases outside the gene matches: 12.

The gene calls are TRBV24-1 and TRBJ1-1; D call uncertain. This CDR3 comprises 15 residues. CDR1 and CDR2 from the germline V gene are KGHDR and SFDVKD. The V end was cut by 5 bases, the J end by 0 bases, with 12 bases between. The CDR3 protein is CATSGGRSMNTEAFF. The CDR3 nucleotides are TGTGCCACCAGTGGCGGACGGTCAATGAACACTGAAGCTTTCTTT.

This rearrangement joins TRBV3-1 (or the pseudogene TRBV3-2) to TRBJ2-2, with 14 bases matching TRBD2. CDR1 LGHDT and CDR2 YNNKEL come from the germline V gene (reference sequence). The CDR3 spans 18 residues. J was trimmed by 2 bases and V by 0 bases; bases with no gene match: 2. In nucleotides, the CDR3 is TGTGCCAGCAGCCAAGAGGGGACTAGCGGGAGAAACACCGGGGAGCTGTTTTTT. Protein sequence: CASSQEGTSGRNTGELFF.

The chain combines TRBV28 with TRBJ1-5; D not resolved. Looked up from germline, CDR1 is MDHEN and CDR2 is SYDVKM. Trimming took off 2 bases at V and 4 bases at J, with 12 bases between the two ends. The CDR3 loop spans 15 amino acids. The DNA for the CDR3 is TGTGCCAGCAGTTTAGTCTGGCGGGAGAATCAGCCCCAGCATTTT. This codes for CASSLVWRENQPQHF.

The V and J genes are TRBV12-3 or TRBV12-4 and TRBJ1-5; TRBD1 is a possible D gene (5 bases). The length of the CDR3 is 13 residues. Trimming took 6 bases from V and 2 from J, leaving 8 bases between them. CDR3 in amino acids: CASRLGGNQPQHF. In DNA form, the CDR3 reads TGTGCCAGCAGACTGGGGGGCAATCAGCCCCAGCATTTT.

The chain joins TRBV6-5 to TRBJ1-4; D remains unclear. This CDR3 region has 14 residues. Germline V gene lookup returns CDR1 MNHEY and CDR2 SVGAGI. V was trimmed by 0 bases and J by 8 bases, leaving 10 bases between them. CDR3 sequence (DNA): TGTGCCAGCAGTTACTCGCTGAGGAACGAAAAACTGTTTTTT. It yields the protein CASSYSLRNEKLFF.

The rearrangement links TRBV5-4 to TRBJ1-2; maybe TRBD1 (5 bases). V lost 4 bases to trimming and J lost 8 bases, with 15 bases between them. The germline V gene has CDR1 SGHNT and CDR2 YYREEE (reference sequence). The CDR3 loop spans 13 amino acids. The chain's CDR3 is CASSPLGEGGYTF. The CDR3 nucleotides read TGTGCCAGCAGCCCGTTGGGGGAGGGAGGCTACACCTTC.

The chain joins TRBV5-5 to TRBJ1-4; D gene uncertain. Germline-derived CDR1 and CDR2 are SGHKS and YYEKEE (reference sequence). V was cut by 3 bases and J by 8 bases, with 14 bases left in between. This CDR3 contains 14 residues. The CDR3 loop is CASSSRVPGEKLFF. The CDR3 DNA is TGTGCCAGCAGCTCCCGGGTCCCTGGGGAAAAACTGTTTTTT.

This rearrangement joins TRBV9 to TRBJ2-5; 12 bases agree with TRBD2. The CDR3 spans 17 residues. Trimming at V came to 4 bases and at J to 1 base, leaving 8 bases not matched to a gene. Germline lookup yields CDR1 SGDLS and CDR2 YYNGEE. The CDR3 reads CASSSTGGLAGQETQYF. The DNA of the CDR3 is TGTGCCAGCAGCTCAACGGGGGGACTAGCGGGCCAAGAGACCCAGTACTTC.

This rearrangement joins TRBV6-1 to TRBJ2-6; possible D gene TRBD2, 6 bases. The germline V gene has CDR1 MNHNS and CDR2 SASEGT. V lost 2 bases to trimming and J lost 0 bases, with 11 bases between them. The CDR3 runs 17 residues. CDR3 in amino acids: CASSERRGSSGANVLTF. CDR3 in DNA: TGTGCCAGCAGTGAAAGGAGGGGCAGCTCTGGGGCCAACGTCCTGACTTTC.

The chain uses TRBV29-1 and TRBJ2-7; the D gene is possibly TRBD1 (6 bases). V gave up 4 bases and J gave up 2 bases, with 9 bases separating them. The CDR3 is 12 amino acids. Germline CDR1 reads SQVTM; CDR2 reads ANQGSEA. The CDR3 sequence is CSVAGTTYEQYF. In nucleotides, the CDR3 is TGCAGCGTTGCCGGGACAACCTACGAGCAGTACTTC.

V is TRBV30 and J is TRBJ1-2; D is uncertain. Germline V CDR1 and CDR2: GTSNPN, SVGIG (reference sequence). The CDR3 consists of 12 residues. Trimming took off 5 bases at V and 5 bases at J, with 12 bases between the two ends. The CDR3 protein is CAWGRRAYGYTF. In DNA, the CDR3 is TGTGCCTGGGGACGCCGCGCGTATGGCTACACCTTC.

The V and J genes are TRBV20-1 and TRBJ1-1; D ambiguous. Between the trimmed V and J ends, which lost 7 bases and 4 bases, there was a span of 7 bases. The CDR3 extends over 10 amino acids. CDR1 and CDR2 (germline): DFQATT, SNEGSKA (reference sequence). CDR3 sequence reads: CSVMTTEAFF. The CDR3 DNA is TGCAGTGTCATGACCACTGAAGCTTTCTTT.